This paragraph covers one T cell receptor beta chain sequence. Sequenced by immunoSEQ multiplex PCR; TCRdb stores in-frame clones only, minus some. The sample contains approximately 170,000 clones, about nine tenths of which appear only once. All recovered Cohort 3 donors got two negative PCRs, got clearance, or saw symptom resolution. The sample comes from a study of blood T cell repertoires in COVID-19. The overall study: Some COVID-19 samples were acute and others convalescent; all came from the United States, Italy and Spain. PBMCs, B-cell-depleted T cells, or T cells provided the cDNA or gDNA that made up the material.

CDR3 length equals 10 residues. The V end lost 11 bases, the J end lost 5 bases, and 9 bases lay between the germline ends. Germline V gene lookup returns CDR1 SNHLY and CDR2 FYNNEI. The specimen was PBMCs or T cells enriched from blood (not recorded which). J is TRBJ1-1 and V is TRBV2, with D possibly being TRBD1 (5 bases). This receptor was identified in a woman between 18 and 29 years old who had recovered from COVID-19. This CDR3 reads CALRGTEAFF. As DNA, the CDR3 is TGTGCCCTCCGGGGGACTGAAGCTTTCTTT.